This TCR beta chain was observed in a study of T cell responses to AZD1222 COVID-19 vaccine. This CDR3 is built from 14 residues. After removal of 0 bases from V and 2 bases from J, the junction contained 2 bases not matched to a gene. The germline V gene has CDR1 SGHRS and CDR2 YFSETQ. As for this clone: What it binds is not known. Other DNA sequences within the sample encode an identical CDR3.

Study-wide results and limits: The breadth and depth of Spike-specific TCRs increased once two AZD1222 doses had been given. Dominant at 160-218 and 743-854, vaccine-associated CD4 TCRs also spanned spike.

Profiling relied on immunoSEQ multiplex PCR, and the TCRdb table lists in-frame clones only, not all of them. The sample holds 150,000 or so clones, about 88% seen once. V usage is TRBV5-1 and J usage is TRBJ2-7; TRBD2 agrees at 7 bases. The sample was peripheral blood, taken after recovery from COVID-19. The TCR was taken from an adult who had recovered from COVID-19. The chain's CDR3 is CASSLVAGAYEQYF. The DNA for the CDR3 is TGCGCCAGCAGCTTGGTTGCGGGAGCCTACGAGCAGTACTTC.